The entry below gives a single T cell receptor beta chain sequence along with its context. What antigen it recognizes has not been identified. One base away there is no much larger clone; base qualities are not given. CDR1 MDHEN and CDR2 SYDVKM are derived from the germline V gene. The CDR3 starts with the cysteine, ends with the phenylalanine, and has 11 residues. CDR3 DNA only is kept here, 33 bases in frame from base 1. Trimming takes 10 bases from V and 4 bases from J, and the germline ends sit 10 bases apart. Read against the paper, the sample's treatment or condition label means: allogeneic hematopoietic cell transplantation with graft depleted of TCRalphabeta T cells and CD19 B cells. The transplant recipients were children given TCRalphabeta/CD19-depleted allogeneic hematopoietic cell grafts. This specimen belongs to a study of T-cell reconstitution after alpha-beta-depleted transplantation in children listed by TCRdb under 2016. In terms of the full investigation: T-cell immune reconstitution after TCRalphabeta/CD19-depleted allogeneic hematopoietic cell transplantation in children was quantitatively tracked in the study by means of TCR repertoire profiling. Results the study describes overall, beyond this receptor: Over subsequent months, a decline in hyperexpanded clone frequencies was noted, and after one year, T-cell counts and TCRbeta diversity were mostly ascribed to newly produced T cells. In some patients, the high TCRbeta diversity seen at day 60 was put down to recipient T cells and intrathymic progenitors that had survived conditioning. The apparently early recovery of alphabetaT-cell counts about two months after transplant reportedly depended on only several hundred rapidly expanded clones that came from non-depleted graft cells.

The library came from PCR. Instrument used: Illumina HiSeq 2500. TCR libraries were prepared with molecular barcoding, using unique molecular identifiers to normalize TCRbeta repertoire quantification. TCRdb passed the public sequencing reads through fastp at Q25 and MiXCR, retaining productive beta sequences. For every CDR3 protein sequence, its rows merge into one entry that carries the most common genes and DNA. The sample table holds around 300,000 distinct CDR3 sequences, of which around 7.1% were seen once. About 9.3% of the sample goes to the ten largest clones. The receptor's source is a female patient aged 2-15 years who had a stem cell transplant for Fanconi anemia, so the T cells may come from the graft donor. The sample was peripheral blood, taken 360 days after TCRalphabeta/CD19-depleted stem cell transplant. The sequence is built from TRBV28 and TRBJ1-2, with the D gene call left open. CDR3 loop: CATSLSYGYTF. The sequenced DNA: TGTGCCACCTCCCTCTCCTATGGCTACACCTTC.